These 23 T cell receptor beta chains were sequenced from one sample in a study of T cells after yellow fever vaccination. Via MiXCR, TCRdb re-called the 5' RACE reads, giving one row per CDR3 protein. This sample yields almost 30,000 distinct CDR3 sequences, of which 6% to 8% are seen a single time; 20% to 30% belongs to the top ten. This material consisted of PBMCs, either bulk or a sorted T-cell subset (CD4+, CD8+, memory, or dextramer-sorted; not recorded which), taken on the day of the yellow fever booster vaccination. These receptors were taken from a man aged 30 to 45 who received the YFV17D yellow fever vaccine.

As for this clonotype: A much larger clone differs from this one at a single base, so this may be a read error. CDR3 in amino acids: CANIAGPGELFF. CDR3 coding DNA: TGTGCCAACATAGCAGGGCCCGGGGAGCTGTTTTTT. The genes are TRBV6-5 and TRBJ2-2; a weak D match, TRBD1 (5 bases). The V end lost 10 bases, the J end lost 6 bases, and 12 bases lay between the germline ends. The germline V gene has CDR1 MNHEY and CDR2 SVGAGI. The CDR3 is 12 residues long.

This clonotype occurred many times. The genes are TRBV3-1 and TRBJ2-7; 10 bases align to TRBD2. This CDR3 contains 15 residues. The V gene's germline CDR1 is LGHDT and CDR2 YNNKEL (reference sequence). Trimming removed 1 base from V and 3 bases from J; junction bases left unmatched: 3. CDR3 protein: CASSQGGLAIYEQYF. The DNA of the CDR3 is TGTGCCAGCAGCCAAGGGGGACTAGCGATCTACGAGCAGTACTTC.

CDR3 in amino acids: CASSRTDGYEQYF. The DNA of the CDR3 is TGCGCCAGCAGCAGGACGGACGGTTACGAGCAGTACTTC. The rearrangement uses TRBV5-1 and TRBJ2-7; D remains ambiguous. The CDR3 consists of 13 residues. The germline CDR1 and CDR2 sequences are SGHRS and YFSETQ. Trimming stripped 4 bases from V and 4 bases from J, with 12 bases between.

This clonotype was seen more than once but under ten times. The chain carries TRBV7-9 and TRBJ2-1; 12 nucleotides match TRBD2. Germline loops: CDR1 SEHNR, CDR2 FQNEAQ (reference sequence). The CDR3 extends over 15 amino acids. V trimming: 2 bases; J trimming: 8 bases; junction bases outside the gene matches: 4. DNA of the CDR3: TGTGCCAGCAGCTTATGGACTAGCGGGGTCGATGAGCAGTTCTTC. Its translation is CASSLWTSGVDEQFF. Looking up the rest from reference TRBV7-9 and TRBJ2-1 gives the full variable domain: DTGVSQNPRHKITKRGQNVTFRCDPISEHNRLYWYRQTLGQGPEFLTYFQNEAQLEKSRLLSDRFSAERPKGSFSTLEIQRTEQGDSAMYLCASSLWTSGVDEQFFGPGTRLTVL.

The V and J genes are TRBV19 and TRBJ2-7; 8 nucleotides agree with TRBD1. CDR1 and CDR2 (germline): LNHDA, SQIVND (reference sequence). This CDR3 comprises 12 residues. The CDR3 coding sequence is TGTGCGAGCAGGGGGCAGACCCACGAGCAGTACTTC. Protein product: CASRGQTHEQYF.

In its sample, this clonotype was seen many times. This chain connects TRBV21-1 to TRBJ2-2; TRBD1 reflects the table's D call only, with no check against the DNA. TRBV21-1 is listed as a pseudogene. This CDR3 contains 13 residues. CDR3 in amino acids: CASIEGCTGELFF. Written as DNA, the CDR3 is TGTGCCAGCATCGAGGGGTGCACCGGGGAGCTGTTTTTT.

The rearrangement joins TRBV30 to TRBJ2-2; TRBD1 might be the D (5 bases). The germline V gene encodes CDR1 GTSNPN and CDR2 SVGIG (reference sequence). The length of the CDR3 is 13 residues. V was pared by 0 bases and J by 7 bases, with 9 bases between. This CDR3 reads CAWSVLQVGELFF. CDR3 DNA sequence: TGTGCCTGGAGTGTCTTACAGGTCGGGGAGCTGTTTTTT. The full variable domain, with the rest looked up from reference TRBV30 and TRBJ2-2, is SQTIHQWPATLVQPVGSPLSLECTVEGTSNPNLYWYRQAAGRGLQLLFYSVGIGQISSEVPQNLSASRPQDRQFILSSKKLLLSDSGFYLCAWSVLQVGELFFGEGSRLTVL.

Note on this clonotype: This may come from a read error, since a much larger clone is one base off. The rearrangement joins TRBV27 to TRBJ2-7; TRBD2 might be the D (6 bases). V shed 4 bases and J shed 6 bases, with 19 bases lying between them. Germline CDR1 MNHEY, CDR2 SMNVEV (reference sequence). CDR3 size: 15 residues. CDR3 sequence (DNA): TGTGCCAGCAGTTGGGAGCGGGTCACCGCTGGCGAGCAGTACTTC. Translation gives CASSWERVTAGEQYF.

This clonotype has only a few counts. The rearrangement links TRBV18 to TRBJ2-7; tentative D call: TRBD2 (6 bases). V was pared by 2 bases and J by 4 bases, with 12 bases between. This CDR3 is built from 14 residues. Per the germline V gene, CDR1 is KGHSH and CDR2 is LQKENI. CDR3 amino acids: CASSPTGGGYEQYF. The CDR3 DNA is TGTGCCAGCTCACCAACTGGGGGAGGTTACGAGCAGTACTTC.

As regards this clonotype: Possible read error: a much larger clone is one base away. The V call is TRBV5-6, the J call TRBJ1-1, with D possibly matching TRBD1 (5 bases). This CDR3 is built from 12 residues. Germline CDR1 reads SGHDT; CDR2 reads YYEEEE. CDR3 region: CASSIAGSAALF. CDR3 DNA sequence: TGTGCCAGCAGCATCGCAGGGTCAGCAGCTTTGTTT.

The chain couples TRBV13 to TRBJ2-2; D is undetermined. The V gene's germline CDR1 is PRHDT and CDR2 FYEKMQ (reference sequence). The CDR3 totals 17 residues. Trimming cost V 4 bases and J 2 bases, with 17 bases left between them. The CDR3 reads CASSSLSGSRNTGELFF. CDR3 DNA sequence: TGTGCCAGCAGCTCTCTTTCCGGGTCTAGAAACACCGGGGAGCTGTTTTTT.

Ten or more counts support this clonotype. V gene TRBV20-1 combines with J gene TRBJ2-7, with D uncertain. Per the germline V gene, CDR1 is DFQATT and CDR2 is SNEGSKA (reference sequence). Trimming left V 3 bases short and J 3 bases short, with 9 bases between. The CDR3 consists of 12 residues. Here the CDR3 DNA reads TGCAGTGCTAGTCTCAACAGCTACGAGCAGTACTTC. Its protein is CSASLNSYEQYF.

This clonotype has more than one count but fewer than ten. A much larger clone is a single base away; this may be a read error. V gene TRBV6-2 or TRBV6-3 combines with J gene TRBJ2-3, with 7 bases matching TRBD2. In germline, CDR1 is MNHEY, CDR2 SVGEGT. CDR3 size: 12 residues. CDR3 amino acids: CARRRDYHTQYF. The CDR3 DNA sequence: TGTGCCCGCAGGCGGGACTACCATACGCAGTATTTT.

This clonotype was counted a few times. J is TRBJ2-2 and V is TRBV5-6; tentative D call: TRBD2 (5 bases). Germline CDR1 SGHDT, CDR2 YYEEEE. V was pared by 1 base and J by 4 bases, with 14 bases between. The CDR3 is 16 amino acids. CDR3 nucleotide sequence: TGTGCCAGCAGCTTGTATAACTCGGAGGCCACCGGGGAGCTGTTTTTT. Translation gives CASSLYNSEATGELFF.

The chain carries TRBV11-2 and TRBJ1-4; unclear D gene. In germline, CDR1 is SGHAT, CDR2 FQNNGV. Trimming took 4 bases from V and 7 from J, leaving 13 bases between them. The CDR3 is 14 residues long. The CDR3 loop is CASSSEGLIEKLFF. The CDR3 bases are TGTGCCAGCAGCTCGGAGGGTTTGATTGAAAAACTGTTTTTT.

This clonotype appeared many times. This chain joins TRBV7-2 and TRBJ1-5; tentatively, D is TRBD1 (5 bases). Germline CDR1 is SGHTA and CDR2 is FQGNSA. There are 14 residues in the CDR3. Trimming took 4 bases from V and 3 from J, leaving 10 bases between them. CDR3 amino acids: CASSSRQLNQPQHF. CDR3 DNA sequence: TGTGCCAGCAGCTCCCGACAGCTCAATCAGCCCCAGCATTTT.

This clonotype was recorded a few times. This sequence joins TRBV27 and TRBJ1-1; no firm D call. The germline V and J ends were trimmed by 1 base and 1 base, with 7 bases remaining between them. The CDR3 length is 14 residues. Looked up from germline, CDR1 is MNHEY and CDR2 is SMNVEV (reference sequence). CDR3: CASSLFAGNTEAFF. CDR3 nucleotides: TGTGCCAGCAGTTTATTCGCGGGGAACACTGAAGCTTTCTTT.

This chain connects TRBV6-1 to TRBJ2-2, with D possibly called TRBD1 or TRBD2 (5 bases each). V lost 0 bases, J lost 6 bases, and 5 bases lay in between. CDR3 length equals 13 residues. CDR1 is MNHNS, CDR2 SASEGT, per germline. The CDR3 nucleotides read TGTGCCAGCAGTGAAGCGGGGGCCGGGGAGCTGTTTTTT. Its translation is CASSEAGAGELFF.

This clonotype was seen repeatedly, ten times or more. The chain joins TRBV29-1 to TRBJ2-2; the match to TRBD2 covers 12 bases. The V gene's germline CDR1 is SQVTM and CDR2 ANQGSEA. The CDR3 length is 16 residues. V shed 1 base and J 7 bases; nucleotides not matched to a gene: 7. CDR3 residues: CSVEVPASGRVGELFF. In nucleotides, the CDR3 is TGCAGCGTTGAAGTCCCGGCTAGCGGGAGGGTCGGGGAGCTGTTTTTT.

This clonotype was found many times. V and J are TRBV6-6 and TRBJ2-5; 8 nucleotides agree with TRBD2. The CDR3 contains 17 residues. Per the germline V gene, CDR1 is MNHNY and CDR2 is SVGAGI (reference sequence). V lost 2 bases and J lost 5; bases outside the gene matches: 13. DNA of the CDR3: TGTGCCAGCAGTTACCCCGGGAGGGCCAGGAGTCTGGAGACCCAGTACTTC. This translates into CASSYPGRARSLETQYF.

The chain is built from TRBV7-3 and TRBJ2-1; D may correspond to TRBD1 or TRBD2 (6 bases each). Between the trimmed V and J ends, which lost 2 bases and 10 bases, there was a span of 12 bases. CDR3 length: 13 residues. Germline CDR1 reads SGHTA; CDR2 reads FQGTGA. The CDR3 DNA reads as TGTGCCAGCAGCTTACGGGGGCGAGGGGAGCAGTTCTTC. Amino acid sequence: CASSLRGRGEQFF.

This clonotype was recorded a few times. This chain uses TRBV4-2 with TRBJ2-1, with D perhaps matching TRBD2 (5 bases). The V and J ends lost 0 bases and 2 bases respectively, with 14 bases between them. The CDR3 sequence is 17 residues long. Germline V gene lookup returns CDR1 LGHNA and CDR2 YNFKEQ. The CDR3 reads CASSQEGAHTTYNEQFF. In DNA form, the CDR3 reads TGTGCCAGCAGCCAAGAGGGAGCGCATACCACCTACAATGAGCAGTTCTTC.

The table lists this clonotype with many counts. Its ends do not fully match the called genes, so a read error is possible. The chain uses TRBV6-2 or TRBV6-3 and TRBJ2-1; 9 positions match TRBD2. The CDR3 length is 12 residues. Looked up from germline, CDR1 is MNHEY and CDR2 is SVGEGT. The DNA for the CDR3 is TGTGCCAGCAGTTCCTTGCCTAGCGGGGATACCTTC. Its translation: CASSSLPSGDTF.